This T cell receptor beta chain was observed in a study of CD8 T cells in Susac syndrome. Deletions cut 0 bases from V and 5 bases from J, with 13 bases between. CDR1 DFQATT and CDR2 SNEGSKA come from the germline V gene (reference sequence). The CDR3 has 15 residues. An amount of RNA that ranged from roughly 0.5 to 1 ug was reverse transcribed with random hexamers. TCRdb analysed the immunoSEQ multiplex PCR reads with MiXCR anew, one entry per CDR3 protein. Among about 200,000 distinct CDR3 sequences listed, roughly 90% were seen once. Purification of the CD8+ and CD4+ T cells relied on negative isolation, and TEMRA cells underwent FACS enrichment. In this sample, this clonotype turned up once.

The sequence derives from a human donor with Susac syndrome. Specimen: CD4+ T cells from PBMCs. The chain employs TRBV20-1 and TRBJ2-2, with D perhaps TRBD2 (6 bases). CDR3 residues: CSAREGGAWTGELFF. The CDR3 DNA follows: TGCAGTGCTAGAGAGGGGGGAGCGTGGACCGGGGAGCTGTTTTTT.